The next 28 T cell receptor beta chains were all read from a single sample in a study of blood T cell repertoires in COVID-19. Sequencing was performed with immunoSEQ multiplex PCR; in TCRdb, only in-frame clones are kept and a portion is missing. This table has roughly 130,000 clones, roughly 90% appearing once. Sequencing used peripheral blood. The receptors derive from a human donor with COVID-19, enrolled during active disease. The donor label of this sample is uncertain.

This clone was picked up a small number of times. The chain is built from TRBV3-1 (or the pseudogene TRBV3-2) and TRBJ1-5; unclear D gene. CDR1 and CDR2 (germline): LGHDT, YNNKEL (reference sequence). Trimming cost V 0 bases and J 1 base, with 7 bases left between them. The CDR3 covers 15 residues. Here the CDR3 DNA reads TGTGCCAGCAGCCAAGACAGTGTGAGCAATCAGCCCCAGCATTTT. It codes for CASSQDSVSNQPQHF.

The genes are TRBV6-5 and TRBJ2-7, with TRBD1 matching over 7 bases. The CDR3 covers 15 residues. Germline loops: CDR1 MNHEY, CDR2 SVGAGI. V shed 2 bases and J 5 bases; nucleotides not matched to a gene: 9. CDR3 protein: CASSYDRDRGNEQYF. Here the CDR3 DNA reads TGTGCCAGCAGTTACGACAGGGACCGAGGGAACGAGCAGTACTTC.

The chain links TRBV4-1 to TRBJ2-1; possible D gene TRBD2, 7 bases. The CDR3 consists of 16 residues. Germline loops: CDR1 MGHRA, CDR2 YSYEKL. Trimming cost V 1 base and J 7 bases, with 17 bases left between them. The CDR3 sequence is CASSQADGGPWNEQFF. The DNA for the CDR3 is TGCGCCAGCAGCCAAGCCGACGGGGGGCCTTGGAATGAGCAGTTCTTC.

The rearrangement joins TRBV9 to TRBJ2-5, with TRBD1 matching over 12 bases. The CDR3 runs 18 residues. V lost 3 bases and J lost 5; bases outside the gene matches: 14. From germline, CDR1 is SGDLS and CDR2 YYNGEE. Written as DNA, the CDR3 is TGTGCCAGCAGCGAGGGGACAGGGGGCTTAATGTTGGCGGAGACCCAGTACTTC. Its translation: CASSEGTGGLMLAETQYF.

This clone occurred once. The V and J genes are TRBV10-1 and TRBJ1-4; 8 bases map to TRBD1. Trimming at V came to 6 bases and at J to 8 bases, leaving 8 bases not matched to a gene. The CDR3 totals 14 residues. Germline V CDR1 and CDR2: WNHNN, SYGVQD (reference sequence). The CDR3 here is CASSEGTGGEKLFF. CDR3 nucleotides: TGCGCCAGCAGCGAGGGGACAGGCGGCGAAAAACTGTTTTTT.

CDR3: CASSLDRGRNGYTF. The DNA of the CDR3 is TGTGCCAGCAGCCTAGACAGGGGGCGGAATGGCTACACCTTC. The chain links TRBV5-4 to TRBJ1-2; 10 bases agree with TRBD1. This CDR3 comprises 14 residues. CDR1 and CDR2 (germline): SGHNT, YYREEE (reference sequence). Trimming at V came to 4 bases and at J to 6 bases, leaving 6 bases not matched to a gene.

V and J are TRBV13 and TRBJ2-2; 7 bases are a match to TRBD1. J gave up 6 bases and V 5 bases, and 6 bases lay outside the gene matches. CDR1 and CDR2 from the germline V gene are PRHDT and FYEKMQ (reference sequence). The CDR3 is made up of 14 amino acids. The DNA of the CDR3 is TGTGCCAGCAGCCTGAACCAGGGGGCCGGGGAGCTGTTTTTT. Residues: CASSLNQGAGELFF.

This chain joins TRBV6-5 and TRBJ2-5; TRBD1 is a possible D gene (5 bases). The CDR3 covers 14 residues. Germline CDR1 and CDR2: MNHEY and SVGAGI. The V and J ends lost 5 bases and 4 bases respectively, with 14 bases between them. The CDR3 is CASSRDSQGETQYF. DNA of the CDR3: TGTGCCAGCAGTCGAGACAGCCAAGGAGAGACCCAGTACTTC.

This clone was recorded only once. In DNA, the CDR3 is TGTGCCAGCAGCCAGATAGATAGCACAGATACGCAGTATTTT. Translated, it gives CASSQIDSTDTQYF. The chain combines TRBV3-1 (or the pseudogene TRBV3-2) with TRBJ2-3; no clear D. The CDR3 runs to 14 residues. Per the germline V gene, CDR1 is LGHDT and CDR2 is YNNKEL (reference sequence). The V end was cut by 3 bases, the J end by 0 bases, with 7 bases between.

This clone occurred a few times. The chain links TRBV4-1 to TRBJ1-1; perhaps TRBD1 as D (6 bases). Germline V CDR1 and CDR2: MGHRA, YSYEKL. This CDR3 comprises 15 residues. Trimming shortened V by 4 bases and J by 5 bases, and 17 bases separated the two germline ends. CDR3 amino acids: CASSPYEGVKTEAFF. For the CDR3, the DNA is TGCGCCAGCAGCCCCTACGAGGGGGTAAAGACTGAAGCTTTCTTT.

This chain links TRBV11-3 with TRBJ1-1; 10 nucleotides agree with TRBD1. The CDR3 covers 14 residues. V lost 5 bases and J lost 4; bases outside the gene matches: 4. Germline loops: CDR1 SGHNT, CDR2 YENEEA. CDR3 bases: TGTGCCAGCAGCGGGACAGGGGCCAGCACTGAAGCTTTCTTT. Translating gives CASSGTGASTEAFF.

V gene TRBV7-6 combines with J gene TRBJ1-1; 7 bases map to TRBD1. The CDR3 loop spans 15 amino acids. Germline CDR1 is SGHVS and CDR2 is FNYEAQ. The V and J ends lost 4 bases and 3 bases, in that order; junction bases with no gene match: 8. As DNA, the CDR3 is TGTGCCAGCAGCTCGGGAGGGGGCGCGGACACTGAAGCTTTCTTT. Translated: CASSSGGGADTEAFF.

This CDR3 is CASSIDSGTFYGYTF. CDR3 bases: TGTGCCAGTAGTATAGATTCCGGGACATTCTATGGCTACACCTTC. The V and J genes are TRBV19 and TRBJ1-2; perhaps TRBD1 as D (6 bases). The CDR3 contains 15 residues. Between the trimmed V and J ends, which lost 0 bases and 4 bases, there was a span of 12 bases. CDR1 is LNHDA and CDR2 is SQIVND in the germline V gene (reference sequence).

This clone was recorded once. This sequence joins TRBV11-3 and TRBJ2-2; 8 bases are shared with TRBD1. This CDR3 contains 13 residues. J lost 6 bases, V lost 5 bases, and 2 bases had no gene match. Germline CDR1 and CDR2: SGHNT and YENEEA. The CDR3 sequence is CASSGTGPGELFF. In DNA, the CDR3 is TGTGCCAGCAGCGGGACAGGCCCCGGGGAGCTGTTTTTT.

The count of this clone is one. This sequence joins TRBV5-1 and TRBJ2-7; 8 nucleotides line up with TRBD1. Trimming cost V 0 bases and J 2 bases; bases outside gene matches: 1. Germline V lookup: CDR1 SGHRS, CDR2 YFSETQ. The CDR3 has 14 amino acids. This CDR3 is CASSLATGAYEQYF. CDR3 bases: TGCGCCAGCAGCTTGGCGACAGGGGCCTACGAGCAGTACTTC.

In its sample, this clone was seen once. V is TRBV7-9 and J is TRBJ1-5; TRBD1 might be the D (5 bases). The CDR3 is 16 residues long. Trimming stripped 3 bases from V and 0 bases from J, with 12 bases between. Looked up from germline, CDR1 is SEHNR and CDR2 is FQNEAQ (reference sequence). CDR3 sequence: CASSLMGGDSNQPQHF. In DNA, the CDR3 is TGTGCCAGCAGCTTGATGGGGGGAGATAGCAATCAGCCCCAGCATTTT.

The rearrangement joins TRBV7-9 to TRBJ1-5, with 7 nucleotides matching TRBD1. This CDR3 has 13 amino acids. V shed 6 bases and J 4 bases; nucleotides not matched to a gene: 3. Looked up from germline, CDR1 is SEHNR and CDR2 is FQNEAQ (reference sequence). In nucleotides, the CDR3 is TGTGCCAGCAGTCTGGACAGGAATCAGCCCCAGCATTTT. This codes for CASSLDRNQPQHF.

In nucleotides, the CDR3 is TGTGCCAGCAGCCAAGGGGGGGTAAGAACTGAAGCTTTCTTT. As protein: CASSQGGVRTEAFF. The chain is built from TRBV3-1 (or the pseudogene TRBV3-2) and TRBJ1-1, with a weak D call TRBD1 (5 bases). The CDR3 runs 14 residues. Germline V gives CDR1 LGHDT, CDR2 YNNKEL (reference sequence). The V gene lost 1 base and the J gene lost 5 bases, with 11 bases spanning the gap.

The chain has TRBV14 and TRBJ1-1; D uncertain. Germline lookup yields CDR1 SGHDN and CDR2 FVKESK. The CDR3 has 14 amino acids. The V gene lost 0 bases and the J gene lost 13 bases, with 18 bases spanning the gap. CDR3 sequence (DNA): TGTGCCAGCAGCCAAGATCCCTCCCCCCTAGCGGGTTTCTTT. Its protein is CASSQDPSPLAGFF.

V usage is TRBV6-4 and J usage is TRBJ1-4; D not certain. The germline V gene has CDR1 MRHNA and CDR2 SNTAGT. With 0 bases removed from V and 8 bases from J, the gap between germline ends came to 13 bases. This CDR3 comprises 15 residues. The chain's CDR3 is CASSDSSGSGEKLFF. The CDR3 DNA reads TGTGCCAGCAGTGACTCAAGCGGATCCGGGGAAAAACTGTTTTTT.

The chain couples TRBV24-1 to TRBJ2-2, with 7 bases identical to TRBD2. V lost 0 bases, J lost 3 bases, and 6 bases stayed unmatched. Germline V gives CDR1 KGHDR, CDR2 SFDVKD. This CDR3 is built from 17 residues. In DNA, the CDR3 is TGTGCCACCAGTGATTTGGGCGGGAGAGGCGACACCGGGGAGCTGTTTTTT. As protein: CATSDLGGRGDTGELFF.

J is TRBJ2-2 and V is TRBV30; TRBD2 might be the D (5 bases). Between the trimmed V and J ends, which lost 4 bases and 5 bases, there was a span of 14 bases. The CDR3 is made up of 14 amino acids. Germline CDR1 reads GTSNPN; CDR2 reads SVGIG (reference sequence). The CDR3 DNA reads TGTGCCTGGAATATGAGGGCCGGTACCGGGGAGCTGTTTTTT. Translating it yields CAWNMRAGTGELFF.

This sequence joins TRBV7-3 and TRBJ1-2; D perhaps matches TRBD1 (5 bases). CDR1 and CDR2 (germline): SGHTA, FQGTGA. Trimming left V 5 bases short and J 5 bases short, with 21 bases between. The CDR3 length is 16 residues. CDR3 DNA: TGTGCCAGCAGCACACGGGCCCCGGGGGAGGTGTATGGCTACACCTTC. Its translation is CASSTRAPGEVYGYTF.

This clone occurred a few times. CDR3 sequence reads: CASSLGFRATNEKLFF. CDR3 DNA sequence: TGTGCCAGCAGCTTAGGGTTCAGGGCAACTAATGAAAAACTGTTTTTT. The gene calls are TRBV7-9 and TRBJ1-4, with a weak D call TRBD1 (5 bases). The CDR3 totals 16 residues. V was cut by 1 base and J by 0 bases, with 9 bases left in between. Germline assignment: CDR1 SEHNR and CDR2 FQNEAQ (reference sequence).

This sequence joins TRBV11-2 and TRBJ1-1; D not certain. Trimming pared 2 bases from V and 0 bases from J, leaving 7 bases between. The CDR3 is 14 amino acids. The germline V gene has CDR1 SGHAT and CDR2 FQNNGV. CDR3 sequence reads: CASSLKPMNTEAFF. DNA for the CDR3: TGTGCCAGCAGCTTAAAACCTATGAACACTGAAGCTTTCTTT.

The V call is TRBV7-9, the J call TRBJ2-5; D unresolved. The CDR3 totals 16 residues. Germline values: CDR1 SEHNR, CDR2 FQNEAQ (reference sequence). Trimming shortened V by 5 bases and J by 2 bases, and 18 bases separated the two germline ends. The DNA of the CDR3 is TGTGCCAGCAGCCCCACATCCAGGCGTATACAAGAGACCCAGTACTTC. Its translation is CASSPTSRRIQETQYF. Combining the CDR3 with reference TRBV7-9 and TRBJ2-5 gives the whole variable domain DTGVSQNPRHKITKRGQNVTFRCDPISEHNRLYWYRQTLGQGPEFLTYFQNEAQLEKSRLLSDRFSAERPKGSFSTLEIQRTEQGDSAMYLCASSPTSRRIQETQYFGPGTRLLVL.

The chain combines TRBV28 with TRBJ1-5; D ambiguous. V was pared by 2 bases and J by 7 bases, with 6 bases between. CDR1 and CDR2 from the germline V gene are MDHEN and SYDVKM. The CDR3 totals 12 residues. The CDR3 here is CASSLAGQPQHF. CDR3 coding DNA: TGTGCCAGCAGTTTAGCAGGACAGCCCCAGCATTTT.

In its sample, this clone was seen once. The J gene is TRBJ1-2, the V gene TRBV28, with no clear D. Per germline, CDR1 MDHEN and CDR2 SYDVKM. CDR3 size: 12 residues. Trimming stripped 3 bases from V and 8 bases from J, with 10 bases between. CDR3: CASSFGRIGYTF. The CDR3 DNA is TGTGCCAGCAGTTTCGGCAGGATCGGCTACACCTTC.